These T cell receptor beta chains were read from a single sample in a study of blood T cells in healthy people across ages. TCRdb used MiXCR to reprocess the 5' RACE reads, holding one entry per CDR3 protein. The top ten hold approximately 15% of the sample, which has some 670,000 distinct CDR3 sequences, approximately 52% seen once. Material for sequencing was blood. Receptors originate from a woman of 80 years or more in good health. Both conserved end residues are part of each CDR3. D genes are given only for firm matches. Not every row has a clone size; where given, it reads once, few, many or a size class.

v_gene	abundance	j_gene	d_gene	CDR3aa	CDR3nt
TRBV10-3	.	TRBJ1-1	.	CPIKRGEPAEAFF	TGTCCCATCAAGAGGGGGGAGCCCGCTGAAGCTTTCTTT
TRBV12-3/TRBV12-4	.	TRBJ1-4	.	CASSYTGPWGQGKLFF	TGTGCCAGCAGCTATACAGGCCCCTGGGGTCAAGGAAAACTGTTTTTT
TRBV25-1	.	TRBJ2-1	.	CASDGTSYEQFF	TGTGCCAGCGACGGGACGTCCTACGAGCAGTTCTTC
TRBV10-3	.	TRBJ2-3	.	CATSGGSGDTDTQYF	TGTGCCACCAGTGGTGGTTCGGGGGACACAGATACGCAGTATTTT
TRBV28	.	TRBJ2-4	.	CASIPRWGRLLAKNIQYF	TGTGCCAGCATCCCTCGGTGGGGTCGACTCCTAGCCAAAAACATTCAGTACTTC
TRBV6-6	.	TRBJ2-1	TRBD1	CASSAAGQGPGEQFF	TGTGCCAGCAGTGCCGCGGGACAGGGGCCCGGCGAGCAGTTCTTC
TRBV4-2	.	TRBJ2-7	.	CASSQRLGMEGEQYF	TGTGCCAGCAGCCAACGGCTAGGCATGGAGGGCGAGCAGTACTTC
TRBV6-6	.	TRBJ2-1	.	CASGQLRYNEQFF	TGTGCCAGCGGACAGCTGAGGTACAATGAGCAGTTCTTC
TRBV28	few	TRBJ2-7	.	CASTPGGPTYEQYF	TGTGCCAGCACCCCGGGGGGCCCCACCTACGAGCAGTACTTC
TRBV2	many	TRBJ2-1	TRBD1	CASSSTGGTGNEQFF	TGTGCCAGCAGTTCTACAGGGGGCACCGGCAATGAGCAGTTCTTC
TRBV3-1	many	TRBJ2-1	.	CASSREGLGYEQFF	TGTGCCAGCAGCCGAGAGGGCCTTGGGTATGAGCAGTTCTTC
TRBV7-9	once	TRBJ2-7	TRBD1	CASTPRDRTYEQYF	TGTGCCAGCACACCCCGGGACAGGACCTACGAGCAGTACTTC
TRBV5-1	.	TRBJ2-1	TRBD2	CASSDQRGGSYNEQFF	TGCGCCAGCAGCGACCAGCGGGGGGGCTCCTACAATGAGCAGTTCTTC
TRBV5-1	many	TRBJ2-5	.	CASSLAAGNVETQYF	TGCGCCAGCAGCTTGGCTGCGGGTAATGTGGAGACCCAGTACTTC
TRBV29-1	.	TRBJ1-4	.	CSVEKGSGKLFF	TGCAGCGTTGAAAAGGGAAGTGGAAAACTGTTTTTT
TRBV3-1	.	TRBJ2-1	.	CASSQDRRNEQFF	TGTGCCAGCAGCCAAGATCGGAGAAATGAGCAGTTCTTC
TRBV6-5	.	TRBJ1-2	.	CASGSGTGYPYGYTF	TGTGCCAGCGGTTCCGGGACGGGGTACCCTTATGGCTACACCTTC
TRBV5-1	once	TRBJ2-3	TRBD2	CASSDGLAGVDTQYF	TGCGCCAGCAGCGATGGACTAGCGGGAGTCGATACGCAGTATTTT
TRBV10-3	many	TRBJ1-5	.	CAISDRGSDQPQHF	TGTGCCATCAGTGACCGAGGCTCGGATCAGCCCCAGCATTTT
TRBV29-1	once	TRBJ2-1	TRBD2	CSASSGWYNEQFF	TGCAGCGCCTCTAGCGGGTGGTACAATGAGCAGTTCTTC
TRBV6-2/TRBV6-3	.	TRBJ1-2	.	CASSYAVLGDGYTF	TGTGCCAGCAGTTACGCCGTTCTGGGGGATGGCTACACCTTC
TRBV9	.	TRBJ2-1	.	CASSEEGGGLAGDEQFF	TGTGCCAGCAGCGAAGAGGGAGGGGGGCTGGCAGGAGATGAGCAGTTCTTC
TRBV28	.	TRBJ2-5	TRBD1	CASSLGGQNNEQYF	TGTGCCAGCTCCTTAGGGGGACAGAACAATGAGCAGTACTTC
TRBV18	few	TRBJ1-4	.	CASSPRALTTNEKLFF	TGTGCCAGCTCACCGCGCGCCCTTACGACTAATGAAAAACTGTTTTTT
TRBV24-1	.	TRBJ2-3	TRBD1	CATSDLKGAGTDTQYF	TGTGCCACCAGTGATTTGAAGGGGGCCGGGACAGATACGCAGTATTTT
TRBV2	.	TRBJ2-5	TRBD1	CASSGTGAETQYF	TGTGCCAGCAGTGGGACAGGGGCTGAGACCCAGTACTTC
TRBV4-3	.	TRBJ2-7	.	CASSQDNSHEQYF	TGCGCCAGCAGCCAAGATAACAGTCACGAGCAGTACTTC
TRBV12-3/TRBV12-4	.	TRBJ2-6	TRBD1	CASSFLGQDFSGANVLTF	TGTGCCAGCAGTTTCTTGGGACAGGACTTCTCTGGGGCCAACGTCCTGACTTTC
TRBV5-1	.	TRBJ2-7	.	CASSLLGSDYEQYF	TGCGCCAGCAGCTTGTTAGGGTCGGACTACGAGCAGTACTTC
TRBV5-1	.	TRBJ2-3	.	CASSVGLLDTQYF	TGCGCCAGCAGCGTGGGTCTACTTGATACGCAGTATTTT
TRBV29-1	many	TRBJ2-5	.	CSVGVGETQYF	TGCAGCGTTGGGGTCGGGGAGACCCAGTACTTC
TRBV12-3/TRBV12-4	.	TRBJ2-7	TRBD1	CASSPRSTGGHEQYF	TGTGCCAGCAGTCCCCGCTCGACAGGGGGCCACGAGCAGTACTTC
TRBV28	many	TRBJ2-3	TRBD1	CASEPGQGTDTQYF	TGTGCCAGCGAACCGGGACAGGGAACAGATACGCAGTATTTT
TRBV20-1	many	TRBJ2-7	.	CSVPTGTSYEQYF	TGCAGTGTTCCTACAGGGACCTCCTACGAGCAGTACTTC
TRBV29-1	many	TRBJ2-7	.	CSVTGAGYEQYF	TGCAGCGTTACGGGGGCTGGCTACGAGCAGTACTTC
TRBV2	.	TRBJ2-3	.	CASKRLQTDTQYF	TGTGCCAGCAAGAGGCTTCAAACAGATACGCAGTATTTT
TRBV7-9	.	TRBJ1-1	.	CASSLGTIEAFF	TGTGCCAGCAGCCTCGGGACAATTGAAGCTTTCTTT
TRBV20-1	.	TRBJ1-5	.	CSAPEEGVYQPQHF	TGCAGTGCCCCGGAGGAGGGGGTCTATCAGCCCCAGCATTTT
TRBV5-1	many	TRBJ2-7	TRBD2	CASSPGLADLEQYF	TGCGCCAGCAGCCCCGGACTAGCGGACCTAGAGCAGTACTTC
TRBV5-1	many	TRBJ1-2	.	CASSLTPDRNYGYTF	TGCGCCAGCAGCTTGACACCTGACAGGAACTATGGCTACACCTTC
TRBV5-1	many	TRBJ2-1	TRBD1	CASSYPQGGDEQFF	TGCGCCAGCAGCTACCCCCAAGGGGGCGATGAGCAGTTCTTC
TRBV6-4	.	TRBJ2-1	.	CASSTTRGDEQFF	TGTGCCAGCAGCACCACGAGGGGCGATGAGCAGTTCTTC
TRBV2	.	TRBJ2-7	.	CASSRRGYEQYF	TGTGCCAGCTCCCGGCGGGGCTACGAGCAGTACTTC
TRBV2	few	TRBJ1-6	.	CASSAGGNSPLHF	TGTGCCAGCAGTGCCGGGGGTAATTCACCCCTCCACTTT
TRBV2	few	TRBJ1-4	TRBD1	CASRRQGIANEKLFF	TGTGCCAGCAGACGACAGGGGATCGCTAATGAAAAACTGTTTTTT
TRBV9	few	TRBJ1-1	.	CASSVMENTEAFF	TGTGCCAGCAGCGTGATGGAGAACACTGAAGCTTTCTTT